This T cell receptor (beta chain) was captured in a study of T-cell memory formation after mild COVID-19. This clonotype was seen repeatedly, ten times or more. From the 5' RACE reads, TCRdb called clonotypes with MiXCR, one entry per CDR3 protein. This sample has under 250,000 distinct CDR3 sequences, with just over 15% found just once. The receptor was derived from an adult woman who had mild COVID-19 (a few samples of this study predate the infection). Cell type and time point are not known. Sequenced input: PBMCs or a T cell subset sorted from them (not recorded which).

CDR3 residues: CASSQTSGDSNEQFF. The CDR3 DNA sequence: TGTGCCAGCAGCCAGACTAGCGGGGACTCCAATGAGCAGTTCTTC. The chain recombines TRBV7-6 with TRBJ2-1; 11 positions match TRBD2. V was clipped by 5 bases and J by 6 bases; unmatched bases: 6. This CDR3 is 15 amino acids long. CDR1 is SGHVS, CDR2 FNYEAQ, per germline.